This is a list of T cell receptor beta chains from one sample in a study of T cells in Graves' hyperthyroidism and ophthalmopathy. TCRdb recomputed calls from the multiplex PCR reads with MiXCR, one row per CDR3 protein. The table records around 600,000 distinct CDR3 sequences, about 14% of them present only once. Sequenced: blood. The receptor set was obtained from a woman aged 45 to 65 with Graves' ophthalmopathy. The CDR3 runs from the conserved cysteine through the conserved F or W. Each record gives: V gene, clone size, J gene, D gene, CDR3 protein, CDR3 DNA. The D gene is left open where the match is weak. The size entry is marked missing in some rows and otherwise reads once, few, many or a size class.

v_gene: TRBV20-1; abundance: .; j_gene: TRBJ1-6; d_gene: .; CDR3aa: CSARDWKDISYNSPLHF; CDR3nt: TGCAGTGCTAGAGATTGGAAGGATATCTCCTATAATTCACCCCTCCACTTT
v_gene: TRBV7-9; abundance: few; j_gene: TRBJ1-2; d_gene: .; CDR3aa: CASSPGTEKTNYGYTF; CDR3nt: TGTGCCAGCAGCCCCGGGACGGAGAAGACTAACTATGGCTACACCTTC
v_gene: TRBV20-1; abundance: many; j_gene: TRBJ2-1; d_gene: .; CDR3aa: CSATAIAASYNEQFF; CDR3nt: TGCAGTGCTACAGCAATAGCGGCCTCCTACAATGAGCAGTTCTTC
v_gene: TRBV18; abundance: many; j_gene: TRBJ2-7; d_gene: TRBD1; CDR3aa: CASSPPGGIDEQYF; CDR3nt: TGTGCCAGCTCACCACCAGGGGGCATCGACGAGCAGTACTTC
v_gene: TRBV5-5; abundance: few; j_gene: TRBJ2-3; d_gene: TRBD2; CDR3aa: CASSLMGLAGASTDTQYF; CDR3nt: TGTGCCAGCAGCTTGATGGGACTAGCGGGGGCAAGCACAGATACGCAGTATTTT
v_gene: TRBV20-1; abundance: many; j_gene: TRBJ2-7; d_gene: TRBD2; CDR3aa: CSARDFRTSGVYEQYF; CDR3nt: TGCAGTGCTAGAGATTTCCGGACTAGCGGGGTCTACGAGCAGTACTTC
v_gene: TRBV20-1; abundance: many; j_gene: TRBJ2-1; d_gene: TRBD1; CDR3aa: CSARDPRGHDVGQFF; CDR3nt: TGCAGTGCTAGAGATCCTAGGGGGCACGACGTCGGGCAGTTCTTC
v_gene: TRBV9; abundance: .; j_gene: TRBJ1-1; d_gene: .; CDR3aa: CASSVTGKNTEAFF; CDR3nt: TGTGCCAGCAGCGTTACGGGGAAAAACACTGAAGCTTTCTTT
v_gene: TRBV5-1; abundance: many; j_gene: TRBJ2-3; d_gene: TRBD2; CDR3aa: CASNGGFGTDTQYF; CDR3nt: TGCGCCAGCAACGGGGGGTTTGGCACAGATACGCAGTATTTT
v_gene: TRBV7-3; abundance: many; j_gene: TRBJ2-7; d_gene: TRBD2; CDR3aa: CASSQTGLAGEQYF; CDR3nt: TGTGCCAGCAGCCAAACGGGACTAGCGGGCGAGCAGTACTTC
v_gene: TRBV5-6; abundance: .; j_gene: TRBJ2-3; d_gene: .; CDR3aa: CASSLEDSRTDTQYF; CDR3nt: TGTGCCAGCAGCTTAGAAGACAGCCGCACAGATACGCAGTATTTT
v_gene: TRBV7-3; abundance: many; j_gene: TRBJ2-1; d_gene: .; CDR3aa: CASSLDGPGLGRTFYNEQFF; CDR3nt: TGTGCCAGCAGCTTAGATGGGCCCGGTCTTGGACGGACCTTTTACAATGAGCAGTTCTTC
v_gene: TRBV5-1; abundance: many; j_gene: TRBJ2-1; d_gene: .; CDR3aa: CASSLGSGVTISSYNEQFF; CDR3nt: TGCGCCAGCAGCTTGGGCTCAGGGGTAACCATTAGCTCCTACAATGAGCAGTTCTTC
v_gene: TRBV28; abundance: many; j_gene: TRBJ1-5; d_gene: .; CDR3aa: CASSYPGGGRQPQHF; CDR3nt: TGTGCCAGCAGTTACCCAGGCGGGGGACGGCAGCCCCAGCATTTT
v_gene: TRBV6-2/TRBV6-3; abundance: many; j_gene: TRBJ2-3; d_gene: TRBD2; CDR3aa: CASSYRGLARRVDTQYF; CDR3nt: TGTGCCAGCAGTTACCGGGGACTAGCGCGGCGAGTGGATACGCAGTATTTT
v_gene: TRBV2; abundance: many; j_gene: TRBJ1-1; d_gene: .; CDR3aa: CASSRGTANTEAFF; CDR3nt: TGTGCCAGCAGTCGTGGGACGGCGAACACTGAAGCTTTCTTT
v_gene: TRBV6-1; abundance: .; j_gene: TRBJ2-6; d_gene: TRBD2; CDR3aa: CASILLAGGSGANVLTF; CDR3nt: TGTGCCAGCATCCTACTAGCGGGAGGCTCTGGGGCCAACGTCCTGACTTTC
v_gene: TRBV11-2; abundance: many; j_gene: TRBJ2-3; d_gene: .; CDR3aa: CASSLVFGTDTQYF; CDR3nt: TGTGCCAGCAGCTTAGTGTTCGGCACAGATACGCAGTATTTT
v_gene: TRBV3-1; abundance: many; j_gene: TRBJ2-3; d_gene: TRBD2; CDR3aa: CASSPSQGLATDTQYF; CDR3nt: TGTGCCAGCAGCCCGAGCCAAGGACTAGCTACAGATACGCAGTATTTT
v_gene: TRBV10-3; abundance: .; j_gene: TRBJ1-6; d_gene: .; CDR3aa: CAISGGVKYNSPLHF; CDR3nt: TGTGCCATCAGTGGTGGGGTAAAATATAATTCACCCCTCCACTTT
v_gene: TRBV20-1; abundance: many; j_gene: TRBJ2-7; d_gene: .; CDR3aa: CSAPTDRDEQYF; CDR3nt: TGCAGTGCTCCTACGGACCGCGACGAGCAGTACTTC
v_gene: TRBV11-3; abundance: few; j_gene: TRBJ1-1; d_gene: .; CDR3aa: CASSLQGMNTEAFF; CDR3nt: TGTGCCAGCAGCTTACAGGGTATGAACACTGAAGCTTTCTTT
v_gene: TRBV28; abundance: few; j_gene: TRBJ2-2; d_gene: .; CDR3aa: CASQTQRMNTGELFF; CDR3nt: TGTGCCAGCCAAACGCAGCGGATGAACACCGGGGAGCTGTTTTTT
v_gene: TRBV7-3; abundance: many; j_gene: TRBJ2-7; d_gene: .; CDR3aa: CASSLLPGTVMNEQYF; CDR3nt: TGTGCCAGCAGCCTCCTTCCCGGGACGGTCATGAACGAGCAGTACTTC
v_gene: TRBV19; abundance: few; j_gene: TRBJ2-3; d_gene: .; CDR3aa: CASSISRASTDTQYF; CDR3nt: TGTGCCAGTAGTATTTCGCGGGCCAGCACAGATACGCAGTATTTT
v_gene: TRBV15; abundance: many; j_gene: TRBJ2-1; d_gene: TRBD2; CDR3aa: CATSRGTSGYNEQFF; CDR3nt: TGTGCCACCAGCAGAGGGACTAGCGGGTACAATGAGCAGTTCTTC
v_gene: TRBV28; abundance: many; j_gene: TRBJ1-2; d_gene: .; CDR3aa: CASSLTGLMGYTF; CDR3nt: TGTGCCAGCAGTCTAACAGGGTTAATGGGCTACACCTTC
v_gene: TRBV6-6; abundance: many; j_gene: TRBJ1-1; d_gene: .; CDR3aa: CASSYYGENTEAFF; CDR3nt: TGTGCCAGCAGTTACTACGGGGAGAACACTGAAGCTTTCTTT
v_gene: TRBV7-9; abundance: many; j_gene: TRBJ2-7; d_gene: .; CDR3aa: CASSPTLGRSYEQYF; CDR3nt: TGTGCCAGCAGCCCGACTTTAGGCAGGAGCTACGAGCAGTACTTC
v_gene: TRBV28; abundance: many; j_gene: TRBJ2-7; d_gene: TRBD1; CDR3aa: CASSPGQGIEQYF; CDR3nt: TGTGCCAGCAGTCCCGGACAGGGGATCGAGCAGTACTTC
v_gene: TRBV12-5; abundance: few; j_gene: TRBJ2-7; d_gene: TRBD2; CDR3aa: CASGLTTSGEQYF; CDR3nt: TGTGCTAGTGGTTTAACGACTAGCGGCGAGCAGTACTTC
v_gene: TRBV7-9; abundance: many; j_gene: TRBJ2-3; d_gene: .; CDR3aa: CASSLMGTDTQYF; CDR3nt: TGTGCCAGCAGCTTAATGGGCACAGATACGCAGTATTTT
v_gene: TRBV18; abundance: many; j_gene: TRBJ2-7; d_gene: TRBD2; CDR3aa: CASSRDQRLAGGTYEQYF; CDR3nt: TGTGCCAGCTCACGCGACCAAAGACTAGCGGGAGGAACCTACGAGCAGTACTTC
v_gene: TRBV12-3/TRBV12-4; abundance: few; j_gene: TRBJ2-1; d_gene: TRBD2; CDR3aa: CASSFPASGSLSSYNEQFF; CDR3nt: TGTGCCAGCAGTTTCCCGGCTAGCGGGAGTCTGAGCTCCTACAATGAGCAGTTCTTC
v_gene: TRBV27; abundance: many; j_gene: TRBJ2-5; d_gene: .; CDR3aa: CASSHQQTQYF; CDR3nt: TGTGCCAGCAGTCATCAACAGACCCAGTACTTC
v_gene: TRBV2; abundance: many; j_gene: TRBJ2-3; d_gene: TRBD1; CDR3aa: CASSGTGKTDTQYF; CDR3nt: TGTGCCAGCAGTGGGACAGGGAAAACAGATACGCAGTATTTT
v_gene: TRBV6-1; abundance: few; j_gene: TRBJ2-1; d_gene: .; CDR3aa: CATQGQAGSYNEQFF; CDR3nt: TGTGCCACCCAGGGCCAGGCGGGGTCCTACAATGAGCAGTTCTTC
v_gene: TRBV29-1; abundance: many; j_gene: TRBJ1-1; d_gene: .; CDR3aa: CSVRASDTEAFF; CDR3nt: TGCAGCGTTCGGGCGTCGGACACTGAAGCTTTCTTT
v_gene: TRBV19; abundance: .; j_gene: TRBJ2-7; d_gene: TRBD2; CDR3aa: CASSIGIAGAYEQYF; CDR3nt: TGTGCCAGTAGTATAGGTATAGCGGGAGCCTACGAGCAGTACTTC
v_gene: TRBV3-1; abundance: .; j_gene: TRBJ2-7; d_gene: .; CDR3aa: CASSQEAWWDEQYF; CDR3nt: TGTGCCAGCAGCCAAGAGGCTTGGTGGGACGAGCAGTACTTC
v_gene: TRBV29-1; abundance: few; j_gene: TRBJ2-3; d_gene: TRBD2; CDR3aa: CSVQTSGTSTDTQYF; CDR3nt: TGCAGCGTTCAGACTAGCGGGACTAGCACAGATACGCAGTATTTT
v_gene: TRBV19; abundance: few; j_gene: TRBJ2-1; d_gene: .; CDR3aa: CASSISADSYNEQFF; CDR3nt: TGTGCCAGTAGTATATCAGCGGACTCCTACAATGAGCAGTTCTTC
v_gene: TRBV2; abundance: many; j_gene: TRBJ2-7; d_gene: .; CDR3aa: CASNGAGAAYEQYF; CDR3nt: TGTGCCAGCAATGGGGCGGGCGCCGCCTACGAGCAGTACTTC
v_gene: TRBV27; abundance: many; j_gene: TRBJ2-5; d_gene: .; CDR3aa: CASSSLGGTLQETQYF; CDR3nt: TGTGCCAGCAGCTCCCTAGGGGGAACACTGCAAGAGACCCAGTACTTC
v_gene: TRBV20-1; abundance: few; j_gene: TRBJ2-7; d_gene: .; CDR3aa: CSARQIRRYSYEQYF; CDR3nt: TGCAGTGCTAGACAAATCAGACGTTACTCCTACGAGCAGTACTTC
v_gene: TRBV12-3/TRBV12-4; abundance: many; j_gene: TRBJ2-1; d_gene: TRBD2; CDR3aa: CASSSGLASYNEQFF; CDR3nt: TGTGCCAGCAGTTCGGGACTAGCGTCCTACAATGAGCAGTTCTTC
v_gene: TRBV7-3; abundance: many; j_gene: TRBJ2-3; d_gene: .; CDR3aa: CASSLSRGTTDTQYF; CDR3nt: TGTGCCAGCAGCTTATCGCGCGGAACCACAGATACGCAGTATTTT
v_gene: TRBV7-9; abundance: few; j_gene: TRBJ2-2; d_gene: TRBD2; CDR3aa: CASSLPSVGGSKRAGELFF; CDR3nt: TGTGCCAGCAGCTTACCGTCGGTCGGCGGGAGTAAGCGTGCCGGGGAGCTGTTTTTT
v_gene: TRBV28; abundance: .; j_gene: TRBJ1-2; d_gene: .; CDR3aa: CASSPPGLISPLYGYTF; CDR3nt: TGTGCCAGCAGTCCCCCGGGACTCATTTCCCCACTCTATGGCTACACCTTC
v_gene: TRBV27; abundance: many; j_gene: TRBJ1-4; d_gene: TRBD1; CDR3aa: CASSLGTGNNEKLFF; CDR3nt: TGTGCCAGCAGTCTAGGGACAGGGAATAATGAAAAACTGTTTTTT
v_gene: TRBV7-3; abundance: many; j_gene: TRBJ2-7; d_gene: .; CDR3aa: CASRQPGQRTYEQYF; CDR3nt: TGTGCCAGCAGGCAACCGGGCCAAAGGACCTACGAGCAGTACTTC